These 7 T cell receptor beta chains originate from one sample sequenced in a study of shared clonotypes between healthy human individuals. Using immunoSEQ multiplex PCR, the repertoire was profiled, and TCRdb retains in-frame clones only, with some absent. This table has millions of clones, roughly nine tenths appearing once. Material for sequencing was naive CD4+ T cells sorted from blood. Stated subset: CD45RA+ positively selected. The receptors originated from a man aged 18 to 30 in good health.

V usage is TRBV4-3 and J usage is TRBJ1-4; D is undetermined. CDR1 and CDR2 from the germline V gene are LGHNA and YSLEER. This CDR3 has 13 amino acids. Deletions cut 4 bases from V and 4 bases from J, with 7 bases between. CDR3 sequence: CASSRLINEKLFF. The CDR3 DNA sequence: TGCGCCAGCAGCCGGCTTATTAATGAAAAACTGTTTTTT.

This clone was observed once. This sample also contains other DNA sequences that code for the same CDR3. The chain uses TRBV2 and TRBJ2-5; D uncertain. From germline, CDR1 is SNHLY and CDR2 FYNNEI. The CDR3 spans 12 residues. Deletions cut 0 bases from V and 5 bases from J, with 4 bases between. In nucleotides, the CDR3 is TGTGCCAGCAGTGAAGCCGGGGAGACCCAGTACTTC. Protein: CASSEAGETQYF. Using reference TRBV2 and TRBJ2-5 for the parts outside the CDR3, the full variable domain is EPEVTQTPSHQVTQMGQEVILRCVPISNHLYFYWYRQILGQKVEFLVSFYNNEISEKSEIFDDQFSVERPDGSNFTLKIRSTKLEDSAMYFCASSEAGETQYFGPGTRLLVL.

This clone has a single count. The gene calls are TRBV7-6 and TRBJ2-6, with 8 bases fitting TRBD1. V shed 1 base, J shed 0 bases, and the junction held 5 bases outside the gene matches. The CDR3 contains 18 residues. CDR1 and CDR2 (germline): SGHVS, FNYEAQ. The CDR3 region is CASSLGTGRNSGANVLTF. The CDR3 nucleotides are TGTGCCAGCAGCTTAGGGACAGGGAGGAACTCTGGGGCCAACGTCCTGACTTTC.

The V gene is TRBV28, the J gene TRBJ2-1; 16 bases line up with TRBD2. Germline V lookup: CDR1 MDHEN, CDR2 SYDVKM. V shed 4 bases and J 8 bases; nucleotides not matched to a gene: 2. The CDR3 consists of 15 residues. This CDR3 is CASSSGLAGGHEQFF. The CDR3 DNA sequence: TGTGCCAGCAGTTCGGGACTAGCGGGGGGGCATGAGCAGTTCTTC.

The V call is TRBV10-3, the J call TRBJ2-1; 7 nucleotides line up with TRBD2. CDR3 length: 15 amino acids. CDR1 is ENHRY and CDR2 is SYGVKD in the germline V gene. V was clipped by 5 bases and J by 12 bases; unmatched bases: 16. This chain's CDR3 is CAISIPGEPGRGQFF. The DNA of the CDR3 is TGTGCCATCAGTATCCCTGGCGAACCTGGGAGGGGGCAGTTCTTC.

Written as DNA, the CDR3 is TGTGCCAGCAGTACCCGAGACAGGGGGCAATACGAGCAGTACTTC. Encoded protein: CASSTRDRGQYEQYF. This chain joins TRBV6-5 and TRBJ2-7; 10 nucleotides match TRBD1. Germline V gene sequence: CDR1 MNHEY, CDR2 SVGAGI. This CDR3 has 15 amino acids. V lost 5 bases, J lost 4 bases, and 8 bases stayed unmatched.

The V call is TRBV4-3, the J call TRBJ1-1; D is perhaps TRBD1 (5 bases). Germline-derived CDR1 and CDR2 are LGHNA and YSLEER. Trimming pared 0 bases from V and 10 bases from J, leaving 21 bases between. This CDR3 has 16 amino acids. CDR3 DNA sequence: TGCGCCAGCAGCCAAGATTGGGCGGGACTCCCCTTCGGAGCTTTCTTT. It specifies CASSQDWAGLPFGAFF.